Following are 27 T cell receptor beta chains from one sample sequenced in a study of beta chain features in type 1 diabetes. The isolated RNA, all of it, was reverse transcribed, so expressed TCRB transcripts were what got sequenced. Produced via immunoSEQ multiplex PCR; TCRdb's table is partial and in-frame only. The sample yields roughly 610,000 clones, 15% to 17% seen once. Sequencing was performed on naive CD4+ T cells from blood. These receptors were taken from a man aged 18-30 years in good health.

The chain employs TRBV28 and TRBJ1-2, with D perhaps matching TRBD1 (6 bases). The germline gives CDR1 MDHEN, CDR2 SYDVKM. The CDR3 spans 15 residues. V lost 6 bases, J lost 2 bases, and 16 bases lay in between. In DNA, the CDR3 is TGTGCCAGCAGCCCTATCCGAGACAGGAACTATGGCTACACCTTC. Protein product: CASSPIRDRNYGYTF.

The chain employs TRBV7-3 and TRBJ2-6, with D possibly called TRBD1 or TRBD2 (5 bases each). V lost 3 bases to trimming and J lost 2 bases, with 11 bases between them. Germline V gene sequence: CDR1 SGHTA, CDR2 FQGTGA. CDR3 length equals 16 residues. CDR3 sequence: CASSLFGAPGANVLTF. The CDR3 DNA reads TGTGCCAGCAGCTTGTTCGGGGCCCCTGGGGCCAACGTCCTGACTTTC.

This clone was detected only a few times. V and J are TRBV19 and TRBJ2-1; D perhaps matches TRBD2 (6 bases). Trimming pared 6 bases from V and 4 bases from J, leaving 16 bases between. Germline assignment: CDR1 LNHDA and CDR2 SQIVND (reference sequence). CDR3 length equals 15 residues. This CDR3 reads CASRAPGAGYNEQFF. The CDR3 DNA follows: TGTGCCAGTAGGGCCCCCGGGGCGGGGTACAATGAGCAGTTCTTC.

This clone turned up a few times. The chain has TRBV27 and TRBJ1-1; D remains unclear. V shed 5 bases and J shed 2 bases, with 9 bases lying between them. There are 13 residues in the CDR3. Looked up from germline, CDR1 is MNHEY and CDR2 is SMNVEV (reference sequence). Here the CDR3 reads CASSQKFNTEAFF. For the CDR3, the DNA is TGTGCCAGCAGTCAAAAGTTTAACACTGAAGCTTTCTTT.

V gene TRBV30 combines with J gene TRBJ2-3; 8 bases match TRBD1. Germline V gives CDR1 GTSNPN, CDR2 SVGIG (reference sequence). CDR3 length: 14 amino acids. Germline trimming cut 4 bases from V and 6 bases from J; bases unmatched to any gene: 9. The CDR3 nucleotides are TGTGCCTGGATGGTACAGGGGGTGAAGGATACGCAGTATTTT. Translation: CAWMVQGVKDTQYF.

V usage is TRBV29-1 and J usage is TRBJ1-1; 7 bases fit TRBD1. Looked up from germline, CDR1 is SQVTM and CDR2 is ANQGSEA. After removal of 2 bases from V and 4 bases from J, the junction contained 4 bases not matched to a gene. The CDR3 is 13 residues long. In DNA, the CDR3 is TGCAGCGTTGAATGGTCAGGGGGCACTGAAGCTTTCTTT. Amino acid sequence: CSVEWSGGTEAFF.

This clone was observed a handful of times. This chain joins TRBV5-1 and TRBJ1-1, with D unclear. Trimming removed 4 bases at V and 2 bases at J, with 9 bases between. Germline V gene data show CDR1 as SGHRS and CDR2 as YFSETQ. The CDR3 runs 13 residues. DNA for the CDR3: TGCGCCAGCAGCGTGCCCAGCAACACTGAAGCTTTCTTT. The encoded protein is CASSVPSNTEAFF.

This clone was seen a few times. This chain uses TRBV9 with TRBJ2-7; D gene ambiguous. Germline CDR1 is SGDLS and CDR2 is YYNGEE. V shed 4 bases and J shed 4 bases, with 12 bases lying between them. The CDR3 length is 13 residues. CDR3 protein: CASSPSVGYEQYF. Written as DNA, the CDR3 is TGTGCCAGCAGCCCCTCCGTGGGATACGAGCAGTACTTC.

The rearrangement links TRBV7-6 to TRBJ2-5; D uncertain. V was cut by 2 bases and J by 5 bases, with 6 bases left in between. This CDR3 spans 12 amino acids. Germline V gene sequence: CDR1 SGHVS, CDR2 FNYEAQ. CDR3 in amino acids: CASSLTEETQYF. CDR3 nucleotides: TGTGCCAGCAGCTTAACGGAGGAGACCCAGTACTTC.

The CDR3 sequence is CASSPPTYYEQYF. In DNA, the CDR3 is TGTGCCAGCTCACCTCCGACCTATTACGAGCAGTACTTC. The J gene is TRBJ2-7, the V gene TRBV18; D not resolved. This CDR3 comprises 13 residues. CDR1 and CDR2 from the germline V gene are KGHSH and LQKENI. V dropped 3 bases and J dropped 4 bases, with 10 bases sitting between them.

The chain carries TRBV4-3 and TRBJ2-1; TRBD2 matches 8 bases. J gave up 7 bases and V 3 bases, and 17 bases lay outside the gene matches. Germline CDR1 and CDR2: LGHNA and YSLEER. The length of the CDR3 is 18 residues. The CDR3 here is CASSHPPGGTSHRNEQFF. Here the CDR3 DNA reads TGCGCCAGCAGCCACCCACCGGGGGGGACTAGTCACCGGAATGAGCAGTTCTTC.

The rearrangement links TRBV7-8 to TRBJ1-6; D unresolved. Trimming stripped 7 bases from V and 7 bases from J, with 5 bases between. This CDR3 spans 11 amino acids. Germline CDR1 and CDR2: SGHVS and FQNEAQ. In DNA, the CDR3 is TGTGCCAGCACCTCAAATTCACCCCTCCACTTT. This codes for CASTSNSPLHF. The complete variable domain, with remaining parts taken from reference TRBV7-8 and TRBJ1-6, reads GAGVSQSPRYKVAKRGQDVALRCDPISGHVSLFWYQQALGQGPEFLTYFQNEAQLDKSGLPSDRFFAERPEGSVSTLKIQRTQQEDSAVYLCASTSNSPLHFGNGTRLTVT.

As DNA, the CDR3 is TGTGCCAGTAGTGGTCCCACTTCCAAGAGCTCCTATAATTCACCCCTCCACTTT. Encoded protein: CASSGPTSKSSYNSPLHF. The chain is built from TRBV19 and TRBJ1-6; no definite D call. Trimming cost V 5 bases and J 0 bases, with 17 bases left between them. Germline V CDR1 and CDR2: LNHDA, SQIVND (reference sequence). This CDR3 region has 18 residues.

This chain's CDR3 is CASSPGEAGQETQYF. The CDR3 region has the DNA TGTGCCAGCAGCCCCGGGGAGGCGGGGCAAGAGACCCAGTACTTC. The chain couples TRBV4-2 to TRBJ2-5; possible D gene TRBD2, 6 bases. Germline CDR1 and CDR2: LGHNA and YNFKEQ. The CDR3 length is 15 residues. V lost 4 bases and J 2 bases, leaving 14 bases between the germline ends.

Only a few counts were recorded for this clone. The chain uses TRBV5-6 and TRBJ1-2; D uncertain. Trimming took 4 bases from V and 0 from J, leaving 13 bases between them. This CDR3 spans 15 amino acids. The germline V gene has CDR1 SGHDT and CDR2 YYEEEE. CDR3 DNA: TGTGCCAGCAGCCAGTTGAGTGGCACTAACTATGGCTACACCTTC. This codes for CASSQLSGTNYGYTF.

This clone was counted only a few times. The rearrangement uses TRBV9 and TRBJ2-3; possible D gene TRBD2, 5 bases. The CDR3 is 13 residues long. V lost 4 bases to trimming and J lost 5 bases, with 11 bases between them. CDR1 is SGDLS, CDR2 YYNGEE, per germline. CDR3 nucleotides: TGTGCCAGCAGCCCCCGTGGGAGAGATACGCAGTATTTT. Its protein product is CASSPRGRDTQYF.

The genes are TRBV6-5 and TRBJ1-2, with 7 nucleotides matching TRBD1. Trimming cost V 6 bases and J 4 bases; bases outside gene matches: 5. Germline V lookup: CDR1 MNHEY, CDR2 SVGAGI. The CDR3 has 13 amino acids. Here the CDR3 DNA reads TGTGCCAGCAGAGTTGACAGGGTCTATGGCTACACCTTC. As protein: CASRVDRVYGYTF.

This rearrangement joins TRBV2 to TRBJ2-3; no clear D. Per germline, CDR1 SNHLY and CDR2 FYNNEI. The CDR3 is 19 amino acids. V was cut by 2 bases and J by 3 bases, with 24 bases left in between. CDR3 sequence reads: CASSEPAYPESERTDTQYF. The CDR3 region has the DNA TGTGCCAGCAGTGAACCAGCGTATCCCGAGTCTGAGCGAACAGATACGCAGTATTTT.

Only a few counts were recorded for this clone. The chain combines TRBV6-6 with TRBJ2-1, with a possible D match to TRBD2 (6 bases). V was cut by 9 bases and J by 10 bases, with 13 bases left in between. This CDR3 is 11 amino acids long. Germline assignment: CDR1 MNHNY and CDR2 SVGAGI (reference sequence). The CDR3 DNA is TGTGCCAGTGGCCTAGCGACCGAGCAGTTCTTC. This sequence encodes CASGLATEQFF.

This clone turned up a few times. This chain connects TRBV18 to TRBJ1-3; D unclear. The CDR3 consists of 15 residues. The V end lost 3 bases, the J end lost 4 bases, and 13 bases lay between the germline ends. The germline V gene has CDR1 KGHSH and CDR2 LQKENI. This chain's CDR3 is CASSPTLLEGNTIYF. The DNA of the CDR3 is TGTGCCAGCTCACCCACCCTGCTGGAGGGAAACACCATATATTTT. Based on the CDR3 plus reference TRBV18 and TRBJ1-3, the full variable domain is NAGVMQNPRHLVRRRGQEARLRCSPMKGHSHVYWYRQLPEEGLKFMVYLQKENIIDESGMPKERFSAEFPKEGPSILRIQQVVRGDSAAYFCASSPTLLEGNTIYFGEGSWLTVV.

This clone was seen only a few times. This CDR3 is CASSSVETQYF. The CDR3, as DNA: TGTGCCAGCAGCAGTGTGGAGACCCAGTACTTC. The chain has TRBV27 and TRBJ2-5; no reliable D call. The V gene's germline CDR1 is MNHEY and CDR2 SMNVEV (reference sequence). The CDR3 is 11 amino acids. The V gene lost 6 bases and the J gene lost 5 bases, with 7 bases spanning the gap.

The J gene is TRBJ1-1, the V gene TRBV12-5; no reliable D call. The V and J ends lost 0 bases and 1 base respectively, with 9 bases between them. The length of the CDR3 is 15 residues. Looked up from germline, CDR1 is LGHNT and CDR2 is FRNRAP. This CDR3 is CASGLVRAGNTEAFF. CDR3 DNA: TGTGCTAGTGGTTTGGTACGCGCAGGGAACACTGAAGCTTTCTTT.

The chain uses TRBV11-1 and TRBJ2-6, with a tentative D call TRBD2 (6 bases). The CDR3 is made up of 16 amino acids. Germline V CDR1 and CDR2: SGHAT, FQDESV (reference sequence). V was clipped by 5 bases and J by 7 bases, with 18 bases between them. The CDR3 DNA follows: TGTGCCAGCAGCATACGACGGGGGATTCTAGCCAACGTCCTGACTTTC. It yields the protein CASSIRRGILANVLTF.

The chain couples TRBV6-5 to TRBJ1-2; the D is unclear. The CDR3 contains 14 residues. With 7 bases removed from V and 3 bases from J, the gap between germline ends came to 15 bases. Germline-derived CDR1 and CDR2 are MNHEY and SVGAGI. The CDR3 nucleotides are TGTGCCAGCACTACGGCAAGGGTCCACTATGGCTACACCTTC. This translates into CASTTARVHYGYTF.

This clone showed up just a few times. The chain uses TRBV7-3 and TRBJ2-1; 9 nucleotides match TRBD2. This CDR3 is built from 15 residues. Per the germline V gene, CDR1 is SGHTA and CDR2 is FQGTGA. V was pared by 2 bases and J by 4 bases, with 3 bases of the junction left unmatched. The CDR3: CASSLQSGRYNEQFF. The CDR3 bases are TGTGCCAGCAGCTTACAAAGCGGGAGGTACAATGAGCAGTTCTTC.

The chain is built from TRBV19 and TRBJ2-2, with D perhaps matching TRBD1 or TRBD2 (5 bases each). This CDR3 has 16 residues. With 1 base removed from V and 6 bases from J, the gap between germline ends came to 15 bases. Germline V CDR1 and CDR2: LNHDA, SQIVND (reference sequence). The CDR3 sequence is CASSIAGTRVSGELFF. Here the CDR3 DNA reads TGTGCCAGTAGTATAGCCGGGACGAGGGTATCCGGGGAGCTGTTTTTT.

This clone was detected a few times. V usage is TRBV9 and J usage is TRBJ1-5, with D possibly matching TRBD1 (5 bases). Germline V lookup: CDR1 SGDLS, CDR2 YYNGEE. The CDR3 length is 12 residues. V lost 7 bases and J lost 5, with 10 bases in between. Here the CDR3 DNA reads TGTGCCAGCGGGCCGGGGGATCAGCCCCAGCATTTT. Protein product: CASGPGDQPQHF.